Below are 15 T cell receptor beta chains sequenced from a single sample in a study of T cell responses to AZD1222 COVID-19 vaccine. Clones were read by immunoSEQ multiplex PCR, and TCRdb kept only the in-frame ones, dropping some. The table shows approximately 120,000 clones, with approximately 88% occurring only once. Here the sequenced sample was peripheral blood, taken 28 days after the second AZD1222 dose. Receptor source: an adult who received the AZD1222 COVID-19 vaccine.

This clone was found a few times. The J gene is TRBJ1-1, the V gene TRBV6-5; 11 positions match TRBD1. The length of the CDR3 is 15 residues. V shed 6 bases and J 7 bases; nucleotides not matched to a gene: 10. CDR1 is MNHEY, CDR2 SVGAGI, per germline. This CDR3 is CASRTSGTGGGEAFF. The DNA for the CDR3 is TGTGCCAGCAGGACTTCGGGGACAGGGGGAGGTGAAGCTTTCTTT.

The chain is built from TRBV18 and TRBJ1-1; D may be TRBD1 (5 bases). Trimming shortened V by 5 bases and J by 4 bases, and 11 bases separated the two germline ends. The CDR3 length is 13 residues. Germline CDR1 reads KGHSH; CDR2 reads LQKENI. The CDR3 DNA is TGTGCCAGCTCAGCATCGGGGGGCACTGAAGCTTTCTTT. It yields the protein CASSASGGTEAFF.

Notes on this clone: This CDR3 is also generated by other DNA sequences in the sample. This sequence joins TRBV5-1 and TRBJ1-5; no reliable D call. The CDR3 has 13 amino acids. Germline-derived CDR1 and CDR2 are SGHRS and YFSETQ. Trimming removed 0 bases from V and 2 bases from J, with 3 bases in between. The CDR3 nucleotides read TGCGCCAGCAGCTTGGACGGCAATCAGCCCCAGCATTTT. It encodes CASSLDGNQPQHF.

CDR3 sequence: CASRIISSGANVLTF. Here the CDR3 DNA reads TGTGCCAGCAGGATCATAAGCTCTGGGGCCAACGTCCTGACTTTC. The V call is TRBV11-2, the J call TRBJ2-6; D unclear. This CDR3 has 15 amino acids. Between the trimmed V and J ends, which lost 6 bases and 0 bases, there was a span of 9 bases. Germline V gene lookup returns CDR1 SGHAT and CDR2 FQNNGV.

The count of this clone is one. The chain links TRBV5-1 to TRBJ2-7, with TRBD2 matching over 13 bases. Trimming removed 4 bases from V and 6 bases from J; junction bases left unmatched: 7. Germline-derived CDR1 and CDR2 are SGHRS and YFSETQ. CDR3 length: 15 residues. CDR3 in DNA: TGCGCCAGCAGCAAGGTCGGGACTAGCGGGGCCGAGCAGTACTTC. This gives the protein CASSKVGTSGAEQYF.

This chain connects TRBV19 to TRBJ2-1, with 10 bases matching TRBD2. Germline CDR1 LNHDA, CDR2 SQIVND (reference sequence). The CDR3 is made up of 14 amino acids. The V and J ends lost 6 bases and 7 bases, in that order; junction bases with no gene match: 6. The CDR3 reads CASRASGSLNEQFF. The CDR3 DNA sequence: TGTGCCAGTAGGGCTAGCGGGAGTCTAAATGAGCAGTTCTTC.

The chain recombines TRBV5-4 with TRBJ1-6, with D maybe TRBD1 (5 bases). Trimming pared 1 base from V and 6 bases from J, leaving 14 bases between. Germline loops: CDR1 SGHNT, CDR2 YYREEE (reference sequence). The CDR3 runs to 16 residues. CDR3 nucleotide sequence: TGTGCCAGCAGCTTGATATCCGGGGGTGGTAATTCACCCCTCCACTTT. It yields the protein CASSLISGGGNSPLHF.

The chain combines TRBV25-1 with TRBJ1-1; D gene uncertain. Germline assignment: CDR1 MGHDK and CDR2 SYGVNS. The CDR3 extends over 14 amino acids. The ends were cut back, 1 base at V and 1 base at J, with 7 bases in the middle. CDR3 in amino acids: CASSEWGGNTEAFF. CDR3 bases: TGTGCCAGCAGTGAATGGGGAGGGAACACTGAAGCTTTCTTT.

The genes are TRBV18 and TRBJ1-1; the D gene is possibly TRBD1 (5 bases). Germline CDR1 and CDR2: KGHSH and LQKENI. The CDR3 contains 15 residues. V lost 2 bases and J 1 base, leaving 11 bases between the germline ends. Here the CDR3 reads CASSPRGPQNTEAFF. Written as DNA, the CDR3 is TGTGCCAGCTCACCAAGGGGACCCCAGAACACTGAAGCTTTCTTT.

The chain carries TRBV11-2 and TRBJ1-1; D is undetermined. Trimming removed 9 bases at V and 1 base at J, with 12 bases between. Germline CDR1 is SGHAT and CDR2 is FQNNGV. This CDR3 is 13 amino acids long. The CDR3 DNA reads as TGTGCCAGTCAGCTATCACGGAACACTGAAGCTTTCTTT. This translates into CASQLSRNTEAFF.

This clone came up a few times. The V call is TRBV2, the J call TRBJ1-5; D is undetermined. Trimming took off 5 bases at V and 3 bases at J, with 11 bases between the two ends. Germline CDR1 reads SNHLY; CDR2 reads FYNNEI. The CDR3 covers 14 residues. The chain's CDR3 is CASSWSAVNQPQHF. In DNA, the CDR3 is TGTGCCAGCAGTTGGTCGGCCGTCAATCAGCCCCAGCATTTT.

The V call is TRBV5-1, the J call TRBJ2-7, with D perhaps TRBD1 (5 bases). Germline V gene sequence: CDR1 SGHRS, CDR2 YFSETQ. V was trimmed by 4 bases and J by 1 base, leaving 9 bases between them. The length of the CDR3 is 13 residues. The CDR3 is CASSVAGSYEQYF. The CDR3 DNA sequence: TGCGCCAGCAGCGTGGCAGGGTCCTACGAGCAGTACTTC.

The J gene is TRBJ2-3, the V gene TRBV5-4; D possibly corresponds to TRBD2 (5 bases). This CDR3 has 15 amino acids. The V and J ends lost 5 bases and 2 bases respectively, with 15 bases between them. Germline CDR1 is SGHNT and CDR2 is YYREEE (reference sequence). CDR3 loop: CASSPSPRDTDTQYF. CDR3 nucleotide sequence: TGTGCCAGCAGTCCCTCCCCCCGGGACACAGATACGCAGTATTTT.

This sequence joins TRBV5-6 and TRBJ2-7; weak D call: TRBD1 (6 bases). Trimming took 2 bases from V and 6 from J, leaving 12 bases between them. The length of the CDR3 is 13 residues. Germline CDR1 reads SGHDT; CDR2 reads YYEEEE. The DNA for the CDR3 is TGTGCCAGCAGCTTTCAACAGGGTTCCGAGCAGTACTTC. Translating it yields CASSFQQGSEQYF.

CDR3: CASGLGPYSASSYNEQFF. The CDR3 DNA is TGTGCTAGTGGTTTAGGTCCCTATAGTGCGAGCTCCTACAATGAGCAGTTCTTC. The chain links TRBV12-5 to TRBJ2-1; D is unclear. The CDR3 length is 18 residues. Looked up from germline, CDR1 is LGHNT and CDR2 is FRNRAP. V lost 3 bases to trimming and J lost 0 bases, with 18 bases between them.